These 10 T cell receptor beta chains came from one sample sequenced in a study of cytomegalovirus exposure and HLA in healthy donors. Clones were sequenced by immunoSEQ multiplex PCR, and TCRdb holds only the in-frame ones, with some missing. The sample shows fewer than 75,000 clones, less than 95% of them seen only once. Sequencing input: PBMCs. These receptors all stem from a woman under 30 in good health and CMV-seropositive.

This chain uses TRBV6-4 with TRBJ2-6; no reliable D call. Trimming shortened V by 3 bases and J by 0 bases, and 9 bases separated the two germline ends. This CDR3 has 16 residues. Looked up from germline, CDR1 is MRHNA and CDR2 is SNTAGT. This chain's CDR3 is CASSEGPTSGANVLTF. DNA for the CDR3: TGTGCCAGCAGTGAGGGCCCTACCTCTGGGGCCAACGTCCTGACTTTC.

The V gene is TRBV19, the J gene TRBJ1-2; 8 bases fit TRBD1. The CDR3 is 12 residues long. Germline V gene data show CDR1 as LNHDA and CDR2 as SQIVND (reference sequence). The J segment lost 5 bases and the V segment lost 9 bases, leaving 5 bases of the junction unmatched. CDR3 region: CASNRGEYGYTF. DNA for the CDR3: TGTGCCAGCAACAGGGGGGAATATGGCTACACCTTC.

The V gene is TRBV6-5, the J gene TRBJ1-6; D not resolved. This CDR3 spans 13 amino acids. CDR1 and CDR2 (germline): MNHEY, SVGAGI. The V end lost 7 bases, the J end lost 5 bases, and 9 bases lay between the germline ends. The CDR3 reads CASMREHNSPLHF. The DNA of the CDR3 is TGTGCCAGCATGCGGGAACATAATTCACCCCTCCACTTT.

The chain links TRBV7-9 to TRBJ2-1; 9 bases are a match to TRBD1. Unmatched junction bases numbered 13, after V lost 2 bases and J lost 8 bases. The CDR3 has 17 residues. CDR1 SEHNR and CDR2 FQNEAQ come from the germline V gene (reference sequence). For the CDR3, the DNA is TGTGCCAGCAGCTTATACGGTAGACAGGGGGTGGCTGATGAGCAGTTCTTC. Translating gives CASSLYGRQGVADEQFF.

This clone was observed a single time. The V call is TRBV9, the J call TRBJ2-7, with 9 bases lining up with TRBD2. In germline, CDR1 is SGDLS, CDR2 YYNGEE. The CDR3 is made up of 14 amino acids. The V and J ends lost 4 bases and 0 bases, in that order; junction bases with no gene match: 2. The CDR3 nucleotides are TGTGCCAGCAGCATAGCGGGGGACTCCTACGAGCAGTACTTC. Its translation: CASSIAGDSYEQYF.

V usage is TRBV7-2 and J usage is TRBJ2-1, with D possibly matching TRBD2 (5 bases). Looked up from germline, CDR1 is SGHTA and CDR2 is FQGNSA. Trimming shortened V by 1 base and J by 0 bases, and 7 bases separated the two germline ends. This CDR3 has 15 residues. CDR3 in amino acids: CASSLGGPSYNEQFF. CDR3 nucleotide sequence: TGTGCCAGCAGCTTAGGCGGGCCCTCCTACAATGAGCAGTTCTTC.

The genes are TRBV19 and TRBJ2-1; D is perhaps TRBD2 (6 bases). The CDR3 is made up of 15 amino acids. Germline V lookup: CDR1 LNHDA, CDR2 SQIVND (reference sequence). V lost 9 bases to trimming and J lost 0 bases, with 15 bases between them. The CDR3 reads CASSWGRSSYNEQFF. The CDR3 region has the DNA TGTGCCAGCTCCTGGGGGAGGAGCTCCTACAATGAGCAGTTCTTC.

The V gene is TRBV5-6, the J gene TRBJ2-7; weak D call: TRBD1 (6 bases). The CDR3 length is 14 residues. Germline CDR1 and CDR2: SGHDT and YYEEEE. V lost 7 bases, J lost 2 bases, and 16 bases lay in between. CDR3 residues: CASFLWDKPYEQYF. The CDR3 DNA reads as TGTGCCAGCTTTCTCTGGGACAAACCCTACGAGCAGTACTTC.

The V and J genes are TRBV19 and TRBJ1-4; D gene uncertain. Germline loops: CDR1 LNHDA, CDR2 SQIVND (reference sequence). This CDR3 has 14 residues. The V and J ends lost 6 bases and 8 bases respectively, with 16 bases between them. The CDR3 loop reads CASRKLVESEKLFF. For the CDR3, the DNA is TGTGCCAGTAGAAAATTGGTAGAGTCGGAAAAACTGTTTTTT.

This clone appeared once. The chain is built from TRBV6-6 and TRBJ2-1; D may be TRBD2 (5 bases). Germline V gene sequence: CDR1 MNHNY, CDR2 SVGAGI (reference sequence). This CDR3 has 15 residues. Trimming removed 5 bases at V and 0 bases at J, with 11 bases between. For the CDR3, the DNA is TGTGCCAGCAGTGGGGAGTGGGGCTCCTACAATGAGCAGTTCTTC. Translated, it gives CASSGEWGSYNEQFF.